The T cell receptor beta chain described here comes from a study of cytomegalovirus exposure and HLA in healthy donors. Researchers ran the PCR with 60 Vbeta and 13 Jbeta primers. The protocol was immunoSEQ multiplex PCR, while the TCRdb copy is restricted to in-frame clones and leaves out a portion. The top ten clones hold over 7% of a sample with about 89,000 clones, roughly 85% of them seen once. The CDR3 sequence is 15 residues long. The germline V gene has CDR1 MNHNS and CDR2 SASEGT. V was trimmed by 10 bases and J by 2 bases, leaving 18 bases between them. The clonotype comes from a man aged 35 to 55 in good health and CMV-seropositive. Sample: PBMCs. This chain connects TRBV6-1 to TRBJ1-5, with D possibly matching TRBD1 (6 bases). The CDR3 nucleotides are TGTGCCACATTCGCAAAACAGGGTGGCAATCAGCCCCAGCATTTT. This sequence encodes CATFAKQGGNQPQHF.